This record covers a single T cell receptor beta chain. As processed by the authors: Researchers report that nucleated cell counts were estimated from reference gene primer amplification. Using immunoSEQ multiplex PCR, the repertoire was profiled, and TCRdb retains in-frame clones only, with some absent. For V, J and clone size, that table is used; D and trimming come from the DNA. The sample has more than 25,000 clones; roughly 94% are singletons. The sample comes from a study of blood T cell repertoires in COVID-19. Study-level background: Whether acute or convalescent, the COVID-19 samples came from the United States, Italy and Spain. Sources were T cells, B-cell-depleted T cells, or PBMCs; the material itself was cDNA or gDNA.

V lost 6 bases and J lost 0, with 12 bases in between. Germline CDR1 and CDR2: MNHEY and SVGAGI. The CDR3 consists of 14 residues. This TCR came from a human donor with active COVID-19. The donor label of this sample is uncertain. Sequencing input: peripheral blood. This sequence joins TRBV6-5 and TRBJ2-7; D not certain. The CDR3 nucleotides are TGTGCCAGCAGGCGAACTATTAGCTCCTACGAGCAGTACTTC. Translation: CASRRTISSYEQYF.